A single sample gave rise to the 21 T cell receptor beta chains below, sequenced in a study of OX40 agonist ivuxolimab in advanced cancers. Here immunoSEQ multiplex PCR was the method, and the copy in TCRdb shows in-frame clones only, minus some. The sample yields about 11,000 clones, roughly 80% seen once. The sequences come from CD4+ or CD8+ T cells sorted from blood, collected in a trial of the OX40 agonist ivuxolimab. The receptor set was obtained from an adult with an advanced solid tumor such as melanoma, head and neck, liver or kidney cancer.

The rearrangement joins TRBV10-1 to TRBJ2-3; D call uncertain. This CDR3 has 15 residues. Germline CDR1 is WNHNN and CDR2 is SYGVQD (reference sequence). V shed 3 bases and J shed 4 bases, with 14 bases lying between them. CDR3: CASSESFLVPDTQYF. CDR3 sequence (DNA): TGCGCCAGCAGTGAATCCTTCCTAGTCCCAGATACGCAGTATTTT.

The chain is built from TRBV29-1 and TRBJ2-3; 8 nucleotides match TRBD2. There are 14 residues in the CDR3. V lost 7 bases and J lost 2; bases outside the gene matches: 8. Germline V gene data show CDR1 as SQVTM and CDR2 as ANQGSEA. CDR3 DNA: TGCAGCGCCAGAAGGACTAGCCCCACAGATACGCAGTATTTT. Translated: CSARRTSPTDTQYF.

CDR3 DNA sequence: TGTGCCACCAGCCCTTTAGCGGGAGACACAGATACGCAGTATTTT. It encodes CATSPLAGDTDTQYF. The J gene is TRBJ2-3, the V gene TRBV15; 9 positions agree with TRBD2. Trimming took 5 bases from V and 2 from J; bases not matched to a gene: 5. The CDR3 is made up of 15 amino acids. CDR1 is LNHNV and CDR2 is YYDKDF in the germline V gene (reference sequence).

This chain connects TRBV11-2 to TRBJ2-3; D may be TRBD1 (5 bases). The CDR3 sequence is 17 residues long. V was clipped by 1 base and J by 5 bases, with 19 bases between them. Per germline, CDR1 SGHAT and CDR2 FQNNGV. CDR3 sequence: CASSLVYRARQGDTQYF. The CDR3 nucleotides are TGTGCCAGCAGCTTAGTTTACCGGGCCCGTCAGGGAGATACGCAGTATTTT. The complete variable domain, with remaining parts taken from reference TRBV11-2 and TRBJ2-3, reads EAGVAQSPRYKIIEKRQSVAFWCNPISGHATLYWYQQILGQGPKLLIQFQNNGVVDDSQLPKDRFSAERLKGVDSTLKIQPAKLEDSAVYLCASSLVYRARQGDTQYFGPGTRLTVL.

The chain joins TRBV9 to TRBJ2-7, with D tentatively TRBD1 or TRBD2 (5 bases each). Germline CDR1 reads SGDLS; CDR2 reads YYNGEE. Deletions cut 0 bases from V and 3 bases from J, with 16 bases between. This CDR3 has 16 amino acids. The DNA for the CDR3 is TGTGCCAGCAGCGTAGGGGGCGGGTCAAGGGACTACGAGCAGTACTTC. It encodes CASSVGGGSRDYEQYF.

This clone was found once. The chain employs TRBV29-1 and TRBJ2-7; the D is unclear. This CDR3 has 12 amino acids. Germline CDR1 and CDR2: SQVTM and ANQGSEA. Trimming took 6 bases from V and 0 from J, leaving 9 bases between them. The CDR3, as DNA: TGCAGCGTCAGACTCCCCTCCTACGAGCAGTACTTC. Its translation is CSVRLPSYEQYF.

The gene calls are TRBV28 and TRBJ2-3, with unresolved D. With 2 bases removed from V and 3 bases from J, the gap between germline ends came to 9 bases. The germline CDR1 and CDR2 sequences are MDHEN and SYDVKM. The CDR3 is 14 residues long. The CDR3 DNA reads TGTGCCAGCAGTTTAGTGTACGGTACAGATACGCAGTATTTT. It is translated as CASSLVYGTDTQYF.

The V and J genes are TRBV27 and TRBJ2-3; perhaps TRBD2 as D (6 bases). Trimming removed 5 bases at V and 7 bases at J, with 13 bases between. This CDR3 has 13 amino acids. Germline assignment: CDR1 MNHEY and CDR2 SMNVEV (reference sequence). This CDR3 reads CASSQVTSNTQYF. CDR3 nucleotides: TGTGCCAGCAGTCAAGTGACTAGTAATACGCAGTATTTT.

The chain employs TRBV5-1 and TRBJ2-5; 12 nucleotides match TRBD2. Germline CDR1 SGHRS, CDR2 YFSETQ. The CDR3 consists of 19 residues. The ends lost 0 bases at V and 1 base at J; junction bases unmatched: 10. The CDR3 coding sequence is TGCGCCAGCAGCTTGGTAGGGGGACTAGCGGGCCCAGTCCAAGAGACCCAGTACTTC. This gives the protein CASSLVGGLAGPVQETQYF.

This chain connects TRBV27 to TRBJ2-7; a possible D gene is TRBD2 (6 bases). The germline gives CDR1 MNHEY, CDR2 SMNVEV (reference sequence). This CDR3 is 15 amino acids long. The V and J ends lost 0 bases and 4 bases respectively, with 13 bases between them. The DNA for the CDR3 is TGTGCCAGCAGTTTATCCCCTAGCGATAAATACGAGCAGTACTTC. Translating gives CASSLSPSDKYEQYF.

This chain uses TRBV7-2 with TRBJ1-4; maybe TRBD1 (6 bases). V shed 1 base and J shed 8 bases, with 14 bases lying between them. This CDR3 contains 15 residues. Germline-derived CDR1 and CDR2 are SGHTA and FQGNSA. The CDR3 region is CASSLDRELGEKLFF. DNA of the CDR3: TGTGCCAGCAGCTTAGACAGGGAGTTGGGCGAAAAACTGTTTTTT.

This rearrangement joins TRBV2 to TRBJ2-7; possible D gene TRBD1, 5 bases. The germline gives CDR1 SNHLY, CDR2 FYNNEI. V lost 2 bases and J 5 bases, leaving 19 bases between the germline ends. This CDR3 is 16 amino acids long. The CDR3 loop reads CASSELGQYPLDEQYF. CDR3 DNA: TGTGCCAGCAGTGAATTGGGGCAGTACCCTCTCGACGAGCAGTACTTC.

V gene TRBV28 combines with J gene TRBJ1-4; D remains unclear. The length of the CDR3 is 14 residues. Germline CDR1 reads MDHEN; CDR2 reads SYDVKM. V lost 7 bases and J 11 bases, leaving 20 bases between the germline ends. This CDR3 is CASTSSAPYQKLFF. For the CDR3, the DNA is TGTGCCAGCACCTCATCTGCACCATACCAGAAACTGTTTTTT.

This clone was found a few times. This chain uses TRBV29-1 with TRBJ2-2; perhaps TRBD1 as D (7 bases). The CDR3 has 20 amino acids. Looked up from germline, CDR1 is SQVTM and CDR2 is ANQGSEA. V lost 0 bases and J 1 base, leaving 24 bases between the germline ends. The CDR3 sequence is CSVEDLEGAGKEENTGELFF. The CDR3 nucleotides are TGCAGCGTTGAAGATCTGGAGGGGGCGGGTAAGGAGGAGAACACCGGGGAGCTGTTTTTT.

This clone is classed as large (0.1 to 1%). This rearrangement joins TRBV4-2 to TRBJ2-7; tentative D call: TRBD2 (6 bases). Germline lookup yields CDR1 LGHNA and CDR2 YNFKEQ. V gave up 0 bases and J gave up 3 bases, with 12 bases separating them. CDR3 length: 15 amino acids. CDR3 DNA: TGTGCCAGCAGCCAAGATGGGGGGAGAGTCTACGAGCAGTACTTC. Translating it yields CASSQDGGRVYEQYF.

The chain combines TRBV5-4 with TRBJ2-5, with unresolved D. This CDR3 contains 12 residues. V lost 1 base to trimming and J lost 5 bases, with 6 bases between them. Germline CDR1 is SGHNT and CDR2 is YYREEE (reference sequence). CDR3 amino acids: CASSLPSETQYF. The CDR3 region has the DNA TGTGCCAGCAGCTTGCCGTCTGAGACCCAGTACTTC. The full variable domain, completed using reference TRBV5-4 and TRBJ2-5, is ETGVTQSPTHLIKTRGQQVTLRCSSQSGHNTVSWYQQALGQGPQFIFQYYREEENGRGNFPPRFSGLQFPNYSSELNVNALELDDSALYLCASSLPSETQYFGPGTRLLVL.

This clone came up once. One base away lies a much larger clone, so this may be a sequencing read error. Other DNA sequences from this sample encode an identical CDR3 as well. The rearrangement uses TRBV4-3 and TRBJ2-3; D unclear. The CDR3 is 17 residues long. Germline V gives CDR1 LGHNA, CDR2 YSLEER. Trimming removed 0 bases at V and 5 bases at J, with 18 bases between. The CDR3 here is CASSQDQGRGRRDTQYF. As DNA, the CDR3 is TGCGCCAGCAGCCAAGATCAAGGACGCGGAAGGAGAGATACGCAGTATTTT.

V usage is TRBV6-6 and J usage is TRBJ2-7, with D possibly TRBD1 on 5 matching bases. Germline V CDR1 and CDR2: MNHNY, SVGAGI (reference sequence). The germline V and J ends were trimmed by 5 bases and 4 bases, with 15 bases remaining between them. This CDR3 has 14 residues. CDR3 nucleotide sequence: TGTGCCAGCAGTGGCCAGGGTTTTCCTTACGAGCAGTACTTC. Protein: CASSGQGFPYEQYF.

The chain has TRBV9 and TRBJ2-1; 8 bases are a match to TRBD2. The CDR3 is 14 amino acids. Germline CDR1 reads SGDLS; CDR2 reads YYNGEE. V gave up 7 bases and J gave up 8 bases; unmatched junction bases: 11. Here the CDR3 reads CASALAGPEDEQFF. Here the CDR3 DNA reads TGTGCCAGCGCCCTAGCGGGCCCTGAGGATGAGCAGTTCTTC.

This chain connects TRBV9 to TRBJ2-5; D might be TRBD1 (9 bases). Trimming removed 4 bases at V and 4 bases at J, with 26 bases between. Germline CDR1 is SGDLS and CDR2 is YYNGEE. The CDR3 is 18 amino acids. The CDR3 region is CASSPHRGPAGGRETQYF. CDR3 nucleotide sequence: TGTGCCAGCAGCCCTCACAGGGGGCCGGCGGGAGGAAGAGAGACCCAGTACTTC.

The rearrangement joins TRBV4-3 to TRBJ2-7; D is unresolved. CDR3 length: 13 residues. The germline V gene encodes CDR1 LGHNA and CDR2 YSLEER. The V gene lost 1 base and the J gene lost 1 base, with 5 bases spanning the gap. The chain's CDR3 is CASSQVFSYEQYF. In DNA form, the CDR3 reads TGCGCCAGCAGCCAAGTTTTTTCCTACGAGCAGTACTTC.